Shown below are 29 T cell receptor beta chains from a single sample sequenced in a study of blood T cell repertoires in COVID-19. Produced via immunoSEQ multiplex PCR; TCRdb's table is partial and in-frame only. The sample has a few hundred thousand clones, 84% seen once. Material: peripheral blood. These receptors were obtained from an elderly woman with active or convalescent COVID-19.

The gene calls are TRBV20-1 and TRBJ1-2; weak D call: TRBD1 (5 bases). V lost 3 bases and J 2 bases, leaving 13 bases between the germline ends. This CDR3 contains 14 residues. The germline CDR1 and CDR2 sequences are DFQATT and SNEGSKA (reference sequence). The DNA for the CDR3 is TGCAGTGCTAGTTTGGGCGGGGGGAACTATGGCTACACCTTC. It codes for CSASLGGGNYGYTF.

The V gene is TRBV2, the J gene TRBJ2-1, with D unresolved. The V gene's germline CDR1 is SNHLY and CDR2 FYNNEI. Trimming took 5 bases from V and 6 from J, leaving 8 bases between them. There are 12 residues in the CDR3. CDR3 in DNA: TGTGCCAGCAGTCCAAAGCCCAATGAGCAGTTCTTC. Amino acids: CASSPKPNEQFF.

The V gene is TRBV11-3, the J gene TRBJ1-2; no firm D call. Looked up from germline, CDR1 is SGHNT and CDR2 is YENEEA. CDR3 length: 14 residues. With 4 bases removed from V and 6 bases from J, the gap between germline ends came to 15 bases. The CDR3 spells CASSSYELKNGYTF. Here the CDR3 DNA reads TGTGCCAGCAGCTCCTACGAACTCAAAAATGGCTACACCTTC.

The chain has TRBV2 and TRBJ2-5; 7 nucleotides line up with TRBD2. CDR3 length: 15 amino acids. V lost 3 bases to trimming and J lost 5 bases; unmatched junction nucleotides: 9. Germline CDR1 reads SNHLY; CDR2 reads FYNNEI. The CDR3 sequence is CASSDSGGRVETQYF. The CDR3 DNA reads as TGTGCCAGCAGTGACTCGGGGGGACGAGTGGAGACCCAGTACTTC.

Only one count was recorded for this clone. J is TRBJ1-4 and V is TRBV5-4; 9 bases align to TRBD1. CDR3 size: 14 residues. CDR1 is SGHNT and CDR2 is YYREEE in the germline V gene (reference sequence). V lost 6 bases and J lost 5; bases outside the gene matches: 5. CDR3 in amino acids: CASKRTGANEKLFF. The CDR3 nucleotides are TGTGCCAGCAAGAGGACAGGGGCGAATGAAAAACTGTTTTTT.

This clone has a single count. The chain combines TRBV6-5 with TRBJ1-2; 9 bases agree with TRBD1. Trimming removed 6 bases from V and 12 bases from J; junction bases left unmatched: 11. There are 13 residues in the CDR3. CDR1 is MNHEY and CDR2 is SVGAGI in the germline V gene. The CDR3: CASSWTGAGLDTF. In DNA form, the CDR3 reads TGTGCCAGCAGCTGGACAGGGGCCGGTTTGGACACCTTC.

V and J are TRBV4-1 and TRBJ2-1; D might be TRBD2 (6 bases). The CDR3 consists of 12 residues. The V and J ends lost 3 bases and 7 bases respectively, with 7 bases between them. CDR1 is MGHRA, CDR2 YSYEKL, per germline. As DNA, the CDR3 is TGCGCCAGCAGCCATCTAGCGAATGAGCAGTTCTTC. Residues: CASSHLANEQFF.

The gene calls are TRBV19 and TRBJ1-2; 7 bases align to TRBD1. The length of the CDR3 is 14 residues. Losses at the gene ends were 5 bases for V and 2 bases for J; bases not matched to a gene: 5. The germline V gene encodes CDR1 LNHDA and CDR2 SQIVND (reference sequence). The CDR3 DNA sequence: TGTGCCAGTAGTCTTAGGGGGCAGAACTATGGCTACACCTTC. Protein product: CASSLRGQNYGYTF.

J is TRBJ2-7 and V is TRBV29-1; 12 bases line up with TRBD2. Germline V gives CDR1 SQVTM, CDR2 ANQGSEA. CDR3 length: 14 residues. V was pared by 7 bases and J by 5 bases, with 9 bases of the junction left unmatched. This CDR3 reads CSAETSGRDHEQYF. DNA for the CDR3: TGCAGCGCCGAGACTAGCGGGAGAGATCACGAGCAGTACTTC.

V gene TRBV18 combines with J gene TRBJ2-3; the match to TRBD1 covers 9 bases. Per germline, CDR1 KGHSH and CDR2 LQKENI. J gave up 2 bases and V 5 bases, and 5 bases lay outside the gene matches. The CDR3 runs to 15 residues. The CDR3 is CASSEQGAVTDTQYF. The CDR3 DNA follows: TGTGCCAGCTCAGAACAGGGGGCGGTCACAGATACGCAGTATTTT.

V gene TRBV5-1 combines with J gene TRBJ1-4, with a possible D match to TRBD1 (6 bases). The CDR3 has 15 residues. CDR1 is SGHRS, CDR2 YFSETQ, per germline. V was pared by 5 bases and J by 8 bases, with 19 bases between. The DNA for the CDR3 is TGCGCCAGCAGGACCCTACAGGGATCGGGCGAAAAACTGTTTTTT. Translating gives CASRTLQGSGEKLFF.

This rearrangement joins TRBV23-1 to TRBJ2-3; TRBD2 matches at 7 bases. TRBV23-1 counts as an open reading frame of uncertain function. The ends lost 3 bases at V and 2 bases at J; junction bases unmatched: 8. The CDR3 runs 16 residues. CDR3 region: CASSHTSAFFTDTQYF. As DNA, the CDR3 is TGCGCCAGCAGTCATACTAGCGCTTTCTTCACAGATACGCAGTATTTT.

This rearrangement joins TRBV2 to TRBJ1-5; 7 nucleotides line up with TRBD1. Germline values: CDR1 SNHLY, CDR2 FYNNEI. V lost 5 bases and J lost 1; bases outside the gene matches: 5. The CDR3 runs to 15 residues. The CDR3: CASSPGGKSNQPQHF. In DNA form, the CDR3 reads TGTGCCAGCAGTCCAGGGGGGAAGAGCAATCAGCCCCAGCATTTT.

This clone was recorded only once. V gene TRBV6-6 combines with J gene TRBJ2-7, with 8 bases lining up with TRBD1. The CDR3 loop spans 16 amino acids. Trimming took 6 bases from V and 6 from J; bases not matched to a gene: 16. Looked up from germline, CDR1 is MNHNY and CDR2 is SVGAGI (reference sequence). The CDR3 region is CASSPEPQGALSEQYF. In DNA, the CDR3 is TGTGCCAGCAGCCCCGAACCCCAGGGGGCATTATCCGAGCAGTACTTC.

V usage is TRBV19 and J usage is TRBJ1-1; 10 bases map to TRBD1. The CDR3 is made up of 17 amino acids. V trimming: 5 bases; J trimming: 4 bases; junction bases outside the gene matches: 13. The germline gives CDR1 LNHDA, CDR2 SQIVND (reference sequence). The CDR3 spells CASSVDRGRGPITEAFF. The CDR3 nucleotides are TGTGCCAGTAGTGTTGACAGGGGGCGCGGACCGATCACTGAAGCTTTCTTT.

The J gene is TRBJ1-2, the V gene TRBV6-5; D perhaps matches TRBD1 (5 bases). The CDR3 runs to 11 residues. Trimming took 5 bases from V and 8 from J, leaving 9 bases between them. Germline loops: CDR1 MNHEY, CDR2 SVGAGI. CDR3 coding DNA: TGTGCCAGCAGTACAGGATTCGGCTACACCTTC. This encodes CASSTGFGYTF.

The chain employs TRBV6-5 and TRBJ2-5, with TRBD2 identical over 10 bases. The CDR3 is 13 residues long. With 8 bases clipped from V and 7 bases from J, the junction kept 7 bases outside the gene matches. The germline V gene has CDR1 MNHEY and CDR2 SVGAGI. The DNA for the CDR3 is TGTGCCAGCCGAGCGGGGGGGCGCGGGACCCAGTACTTC. Residues: CASRAGGRGTQYF.

The chain couples TRBV13 to TRBJ2-7, with 9 bases identical to TRBD2. V dropped 5 bases and J dropped 3; count of bases not matched to a gene: 11. CDR3 length equals 16 residues. Germline V CDR1 and CDR2: PRHDT, FYEKMQ (reference sequence). CDR3 nucleotide sequence: TGTGCCAGCAGCACGGGTCCTGTGACTAGCGGCTACGAGCAGTACTTC. This sequence encodes CASSTGPVTSGYEQYF.

The V call is TRBV28, the J call TRBJ1-5, with D maybe TRBD1 (5 bases). The germline V and J ends were trimmed by 5 bases and 6 bases, with 23 bases remaining between them. This CDR3 spans 17 amino acids. Germline-derived CDR1 and CDR2 are MDHEN and SYDVKM. The chain's CDR3 is CASSLGDGTEGFQPQHF. The CDR3 DNA reads as TGTGCCAGCAGTCTAGGGGACGGGACGGAGGGATTTCAGCCCCAGCATTTT. Combining the CDR3 with reference TRBV28 and TRBJ1-5 gives the whole variable domain DVKVTQSSRYLVKRTGEKVFLECVQDMDHENMFWYRQDPGLGLRLIYFSYDVKMKEKGDIPEGYSVSREKKERFSLILESASTNQTSMYLCASSLGDGTEGFQPQHFGDGTRLSIL.

This clone was detected once. The genes are TRBV6-5 and TRBJ1-1, with TRBD1 matching 7 bases. The V segment lost 2 bases and the J segment 2 bases; nucleotides outside the gene matches: 8. Germline V gene sequence: CDR1 MNHEY, CDR2 SVGAGI. The CDR3 extends over 16 amino acids. The CDR3 DNA is TGTGCCAGCAGTTACACCTCCGGGACAGTCAACACTGAAGCTTTCTTT. Translating gives CASSYTSGTVNTEAFF.

The J gene is TRBJ2-5, the V gene TRBV30; D is unclear. The CDR3 has 15 amino acids. Per germline, CDR1 GTSNPN and CDR2 SVGIG (reference sequence). Trimming removed 4 bases at V and 5 bases at J, with 20 bases between. In DNA form, the CDR3 reads TGTGCCTGGACGCGCCAGCGTCGAATCGGGGAGACCCAGTACTTC. This sequence encodes CAWTRQRRIGETQYF.

V usage is TRBV4-2 and J usage is TRBJ2-7; D is possibly TRBD1 (6 bases). This CDR3 has 14 amino acids. Germline V CDR1 and CDR2: LGHNA, YNFKEQ. V gave up 3 bases and J gave up 1 base, with 10 bases separating them. CDR3 amino acids: CASSHRQESYEQYF. The CDR3 DNA sequence: TGTGCCAGCAGCCACCGACAGGAATCCTACGAGCAGTACTTC.

The chain has TRBV7-2 and TRBJ2-5, with D perhaps matching TRBD1 (6 bases). CDR1 and CDR2 (germline): SGHTA, FQGNSA. The V gene lost 4 bases and the J gene lost 3 bases, with 9 bases spanning the gap. This CDR3 spans 13 amino acids. This chain's CDR3 is CASSWGTKETQYF. CDR3 coding DNA: TGTGCCAGCAGCTGGGGGACAAAAGAGACCCAGTACTTC.

The rearrangement links TRBV21-1 to TRBJ2-7; the table's D call of TRBD1 was not tested on the DNA. TRBV21-1 counts as a pseudogene. This CDR3 region has 16 residues. DNA for the CDR3: TGTGCCAGCAGCAAAGATTCCCGGGACAGGGGCGAGTGGCAGTACTTC. Translation gives CASSKDSRDRGEWQYF.

The chain employs TRBV4-1 and TRBJ2-3; 9 bases agree with TRBD2. Trimming took 1 base from V and 5 from J; bases not matched to a gene: 4. From germline, CDR1 is MGHRA and CDR2 YSYEKL. The CDR3 is made up of 15 amino acids. DNA of the CDR3: TGCGCCAGCAGCCAAGGCGGGGGGGCCTTAGATACGCAGTATTTT. Residues: CASSQGGGALDTQYF.

This chain uses TRBV2 with TRBJ1-1; TRBD1 matches at 7 bases. Looked up from germline, CDR1 is SNHLY and CDR2 is FYNNEI. The CDR3 runs 12 residues. The junction had 4 bases not matched to a gene; V was cut back by 6 bases and J by 6 bases. The CDR3 DNA is TGTGCCAGCAGACAGGGGTTATCTGAAGCTTTCTTT. Encoded protein: CASRQGLSEAFF.

The CDR3 sequence is CASSVEPTAFSGNTIYF. Here the CDR3 DNA reads TGTGCCAGCAGCGTAGAACCGACAGCCTTCTCTGGAAACACCATATATTTT. This chain links TRBV9 with TRBJ1-3, with D possibly matching TRBD1 (5 bases). The V and J ends lost 0 bases and 0 bases respectively, with 13 bases between them. Germline lookup yields CDR1 SGDLS and CDR2 YYNGEE. This CDR3 spans 17 amino acids.

V gene TRBV7-9 combines with J gene TRBJ1-1, with D possibly matching TRBD1 (5 bases). V was shortened by 2 bases and J by 1 base, with 8 bases between the two germline ends. CDR3 length: 14 amino acids. The germline V gene encodes CDR1 SEHNR and CDR2 FQNEAQ (reference sequence). CDR3 nucleotides: TGTGCCAGCAGCTTAATGGGGGGGAACACTGAAGCTTTCTTT. Encoded protein: CASSLMGGNTEAFF.

The chain links TRBV6-1 to TRBJ1-3; D remains unclear. Looked up from germline, CDR1 is MNHNS and CDR2 is SASEGT. The V end lost 2 bases, the J end lost 3 bases, and 8 bases lay between the germline ends. The CDR3 sequence is 14 residues long. Written as DNA, the CDR3 is TGTGCCAGCAGTGAAATAGTGCTTGGAAACACCATATATTTT. Its protein is CASSEIVLGNTIYF.